This entry is about one T cell receptor (beta chain). Its antigen is unknown. No much larger clone exists at a distance of one base, and base qualities are not known. Set within a cohort of healthcare workers in London, UK, this nested case-control study involved weekly PCR testing of nasopharyngeal swabs along with blood sampling. Healthcare workers were recruited between 23 and 31 March 2020, during the week of the UK lockdown, and were followed weekly for up to about 15 weeks. Inclusive of the bounding cysteine and phenylalanine, the CDR3 is 14 residues long. The read is trimmed to its CDR3 DNA, 42 bases read in frame from base 1. CDR1 and CDR2 are read off the germline V gene as SGHDT and YYEEEE. V and J lose 7 bases and 3 bases, and a span of 16 bases separates them. The library was made by 5' RACE. Sequencing used a NextSeq 500. In the TCR library protocol, unique molecular identifiers were attached to individual cDNA molecules to correct for PCR bias and sequencing error. Both TCR alpha and beta chains were sequenced, and tight co-correlation was observed between alpha and beta sequence abundances in each sample. On the study's bioinformatics: V gene, J gene and CDR3 annotation of TCR sequences was performed with Decombinator V4. Expanded TCRs were defined as changing significantly between any two time points under a Poisson model with p below 0.0001. TCR abundances were normalised to the total number of TCRs sequenced in each sample and reported as counts per million. TRAV1-2 paired with TRAJ12, TRAJ20 or TRAJ33 defined MAIT TCRs, while TRAV10 paired with TRAJ18 defined iNKT TCRs. VDJdb, accessed 1 November 2021, was searched for CMV, EBV and SARS-CoV-2 annotated TCRs, excluding TCRs annotated for multiple antigens. TCRdb passed the public sequencing reads through fastp at Q25 and MiXCR, retaining productive beta sequences. Each CDR3 protein gets just one entry, which takes the most common genes and DNA from the rows behind it. TCRdb, not the original authors, processed these V and J calls. Counted in this sample were some 100,000 distinct CDR3 sequences; 14% to 15% of them appeared once. The top ten clonotypes cover around 0.58% of the sample.

These data come from a study of early T cells in non-severe SARS-CoV-2 infection (dated by TCRdb to the early 2020s). About the study as a whole: TCR sequencing used bulk RNA from unsorted whole blood, so alpha and beta chains could not be paired. What the research found in general, with its limitations: Matching against VDJdb was skewed toward anti-spike CD8 responses, likely underestimated virus-specific expansions, and missed private and CD4 specificities.

The sequence derives from an adult who was a healthcare worker with PCR-confirmed SARS-CoV-2 infection or an uninfected control (not recorded which). The sample comprised whole blood. The chain joins TRBV5-6 to TRBJ1-1, with the D gene call left open. The CDR3 region has the sequence CASGPRRGYTEAFF. DNA sequence: TGTGCCAGCGGACCCCGCCGGGGTTACACTGAAGCTTTCTTT.